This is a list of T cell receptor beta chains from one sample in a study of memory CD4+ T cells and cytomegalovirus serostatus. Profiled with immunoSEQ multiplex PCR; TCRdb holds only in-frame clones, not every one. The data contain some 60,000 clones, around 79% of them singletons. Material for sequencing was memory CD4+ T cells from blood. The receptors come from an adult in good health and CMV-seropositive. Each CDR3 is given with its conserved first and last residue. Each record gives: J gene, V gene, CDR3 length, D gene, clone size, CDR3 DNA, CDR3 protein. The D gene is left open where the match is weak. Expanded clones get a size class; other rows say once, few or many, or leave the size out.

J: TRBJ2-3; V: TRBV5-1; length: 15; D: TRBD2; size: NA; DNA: TGCGCCAGCAGCTTGGCCGGCGGGAGAGGGGATACGCAGTATTTT; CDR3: CASSLAGGRGDTQYF
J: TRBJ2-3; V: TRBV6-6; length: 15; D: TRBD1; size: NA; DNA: TGTGCCAGCAGTCTACAGGGGACCTACACAGATACGCAGTATTTT; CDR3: CASSLQGTYTDTQYF
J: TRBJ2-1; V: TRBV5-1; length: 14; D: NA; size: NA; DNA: TGCGCCAGTAAGTCGGGGGATGCGAGGGATGAGCAGTTCTTC; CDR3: CASKSGDARDEQFF
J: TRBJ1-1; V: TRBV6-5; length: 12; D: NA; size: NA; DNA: TGTGCCAGTCACAAGATCGGCACTGAAGCTTTCTTT; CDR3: CASHKIGTEAFF
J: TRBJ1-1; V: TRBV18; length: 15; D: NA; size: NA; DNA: TGTGCCAGCTCACCGGCGAATTCAGGGAACACTGAAGCTTTCTTT; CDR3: CASSPANSGNTEAFF
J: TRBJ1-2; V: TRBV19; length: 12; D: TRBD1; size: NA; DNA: TGTGCCAGTAGCCCAGGGGGCGGGGGCTACACCTTC; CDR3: CASSPGGGGYTF
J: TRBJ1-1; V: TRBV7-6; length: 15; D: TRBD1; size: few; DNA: TGTGCCAGCAGCTTAGGCCGGACAGGAGGGACTGAAGCTTTCTTT; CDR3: CASSLGRTGGTEAFF
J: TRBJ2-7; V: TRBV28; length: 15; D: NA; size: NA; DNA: TGTGCCAGCAGTTTATGGAGCAGCGCGTCCTACGAGCAGTACTTC; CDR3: CASSLWSSASYEQYF
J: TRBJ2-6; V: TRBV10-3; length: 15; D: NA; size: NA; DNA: TGTGCCATCAACTCAGGGGCGGGTGGGGCCAACGTCCTGACTTTC; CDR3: CAINSGAGGANVLTF
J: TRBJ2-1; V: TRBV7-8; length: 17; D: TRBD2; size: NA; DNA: TGTGCCACCACGACAGGGCTTGCTAGCGGGAGGGTCAATGAGCAGTTCTTC; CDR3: CATTTGLASGRVNEQFF
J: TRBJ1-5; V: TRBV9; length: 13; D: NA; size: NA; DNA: TGTGCCAGCAGCGTAGGCCCAAGTCAGCCCCAGCATTTT; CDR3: CASSVGPSQPQHF
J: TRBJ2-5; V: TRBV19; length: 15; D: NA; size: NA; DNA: TGTGCCAGTAGTAATAGGGAGGATTATCTAGAGACCCAGTACTTC; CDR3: CASSNREDYLETQYF
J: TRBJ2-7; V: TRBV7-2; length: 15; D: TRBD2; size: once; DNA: TGTGCCAGCAGCTTAGGGACTAGCGGGACCTACGAGCAGTACTTC; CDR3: CASSLGTSGTYEQYF
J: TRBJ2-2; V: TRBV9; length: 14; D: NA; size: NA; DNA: TGTGCCAGCAGCGTAGCTACGAGCGGCGGGGAGCTGTTTTTT; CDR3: CASSVATSGGELFF
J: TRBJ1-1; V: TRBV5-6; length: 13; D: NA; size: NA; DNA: TGTGCCAGCAGCTTGCAGGGAGGAACTGAAGCTTTCTTT; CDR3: CASSLQGGTEAFF
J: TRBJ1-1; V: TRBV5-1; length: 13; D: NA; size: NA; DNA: TGCGCCAGCAGCTTGGTTAGGGGCACTGAAGCTTTCTTT; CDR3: CASSLVRGTEAFF
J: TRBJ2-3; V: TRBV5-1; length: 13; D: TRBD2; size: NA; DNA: TGCGCCAGCAGCGGGGGGGAAGTGGATACGCAGTATTTT; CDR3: CASSGGEVDTQYF
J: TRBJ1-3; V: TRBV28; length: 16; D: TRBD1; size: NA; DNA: TGTGCCAGCAGTTTGTCGGACAGGGGATCTGGAAACACCATATATTTT; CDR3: CASSLSDRGSGNTIYF
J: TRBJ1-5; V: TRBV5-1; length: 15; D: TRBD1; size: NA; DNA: TGCGCCAGCAGCTTACAGGGGCTTAGCAATCAGCCCCAGCATTTT; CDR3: CASSLQGLSNQPQHF
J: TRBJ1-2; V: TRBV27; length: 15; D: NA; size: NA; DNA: TGTGCCAGCAGCTGGGACCAGAACTCTAACTATGGCTACACCTTC; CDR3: CASSWDQNSNYGYTF
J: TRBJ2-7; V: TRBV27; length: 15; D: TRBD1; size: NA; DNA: TGTGCCAGCCGGAGATCACAGGGGGCGAGTCACGAGCAGTACTTC; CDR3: CASRRSQGASHEQYF
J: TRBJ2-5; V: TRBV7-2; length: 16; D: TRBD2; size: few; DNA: TGTGCCAGCAGCTTGGAACTAGCGGGAGATCTTGAGACCCAGTACTTC; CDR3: CASSLELAGDLETQYF
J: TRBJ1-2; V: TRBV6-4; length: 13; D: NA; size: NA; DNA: TGTGCCAGCAGTGATGATGGATTCGGGGGCTACACCTTC; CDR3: CASSDDGFGGYTF
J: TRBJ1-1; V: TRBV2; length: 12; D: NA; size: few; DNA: TGTGCCAGCGCCCACGGGGACGCTGAAGCTTTCTTT; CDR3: CASAHGDAEAFF
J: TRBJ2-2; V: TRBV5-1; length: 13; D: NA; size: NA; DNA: TGCGCCAGCTTTGAACGGGACACCGGGGAGCTGTTTTTT; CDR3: CASFERDTGELFF
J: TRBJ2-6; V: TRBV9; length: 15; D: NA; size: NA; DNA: TGTGCCAGCAGCATATTAGCCTCTGGGGCCAACGTCCTGACTTTC; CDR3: CASSILASGANVLTF
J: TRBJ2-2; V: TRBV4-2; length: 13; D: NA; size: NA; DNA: TGTGCCAGCAGCCCCTCGACAACCGGGGAGCTGTTTTTT; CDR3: CASSPSTTGELFF
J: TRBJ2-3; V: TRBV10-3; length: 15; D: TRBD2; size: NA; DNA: TGTGCCATCAGTGATACAGCGGGAGTGGGGGATACGCAGTATTTT; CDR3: CAISDTAGVGDTQYF
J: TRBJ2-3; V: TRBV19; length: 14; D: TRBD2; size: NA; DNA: TGTGCCAGTAGTCCGACTAGCGGGACAGATACGCAGTATTTT; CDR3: CASSPTSGTDTQYF
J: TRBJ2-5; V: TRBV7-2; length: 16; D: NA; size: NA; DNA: TGTGCCAGCAGCTTGCTGACAGGTGGATGGTCGGAGACCCAGTACTTC; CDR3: CASSLLTGGWSETQYF
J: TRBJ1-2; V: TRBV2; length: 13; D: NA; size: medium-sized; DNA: TGTGCCAGCCAGGCAGGGGTGGGCTATGGCTACACCTTC; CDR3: CASQAGVGYGYTF
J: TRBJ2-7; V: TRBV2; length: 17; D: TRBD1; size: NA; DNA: TGTGCCACAGCGGCCCAACAACGGGGACAGGGGGCTAAAGAGCAGTACTTC; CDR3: CATAAQQRGQGAKEQYF
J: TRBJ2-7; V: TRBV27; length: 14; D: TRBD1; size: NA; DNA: TGTGCCAGCAGTGGAGGACAGGCCGGAGGAGGACGGTACTTC; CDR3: CASSGGQAGGGRYF
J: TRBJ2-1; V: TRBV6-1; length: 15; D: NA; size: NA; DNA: TGTGCCAGCAGTGGGGTACTAGAAAGGCACGGTGAGCAGTTCTTC; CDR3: CASSGVLERHGEQFF
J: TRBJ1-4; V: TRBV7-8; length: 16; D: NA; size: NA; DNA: TGTGCCAGCAGCTTAGCGCGGGACACCGGTAATGAAAAACTGTTTTTT; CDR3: CASSLARDTGNEKLFF
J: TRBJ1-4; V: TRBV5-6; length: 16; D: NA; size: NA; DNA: TGTGCCAGCAGCTTTGCCCCGGGTCTTATGGATGAAAAACTGTTTTTT; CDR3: CASSFAPGLMDEKLFF
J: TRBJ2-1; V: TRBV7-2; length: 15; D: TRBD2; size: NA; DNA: TGTGCCAGCAGCTTAGTAGCGGGAGTAACGAATGAGCAGTTCTTC; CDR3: CASSLVAGVTNEQFF
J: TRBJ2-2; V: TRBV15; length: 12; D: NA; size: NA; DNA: TGTGCCACCAGCAGAGATCTCCGGGAGCTGTTTTTT; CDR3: CATSRDLRELFF
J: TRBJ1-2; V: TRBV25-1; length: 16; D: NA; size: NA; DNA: TGTGCCAGCAGTGAATACGCCGGGGGGGGGCGAAGAGGCTACACCTTC; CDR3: CASSEYAGGGRRGYTF
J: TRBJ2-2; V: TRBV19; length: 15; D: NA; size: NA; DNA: TGTGCCAGTAGAAGACAGCCACTGAACACCGGGGAGCTGTTTTTT; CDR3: CASRRQPLNTGELFF
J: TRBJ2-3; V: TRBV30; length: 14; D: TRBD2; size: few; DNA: TGTGCCTGGAGCGCCGGACTAGCTACAGATACGCAGTATTTT; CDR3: CAWSAGLATDTQYF
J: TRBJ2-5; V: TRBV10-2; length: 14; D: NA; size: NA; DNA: TGCGCCAGCAGTGTTGTCGGGACCCAAGAGACCCAGTACTTC; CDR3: CASSVVGTQETQYF
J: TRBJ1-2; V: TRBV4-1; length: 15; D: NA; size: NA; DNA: TGCGCCAGCAGCCTAGGCCCGGGAGGAGCCTATGGCTACACCTTC; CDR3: CASSLGPGGAYGYTF
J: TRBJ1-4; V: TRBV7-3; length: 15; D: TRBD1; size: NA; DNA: TGTGCCAGCAGCCATAGTGACAGGGCTAATGAAAAACTGTTTTTT; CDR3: CASSHSDRANEKLFF
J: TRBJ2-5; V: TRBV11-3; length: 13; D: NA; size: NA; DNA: TGTGCCAGCCAGAAGGGGGCGGGGGAGACCCAGTACTTC; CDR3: CASQKGAGETQYF
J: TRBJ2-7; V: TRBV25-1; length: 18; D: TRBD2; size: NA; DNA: TGTGCCAGCAGTGCTCCGCGGGGCAGAAGCGGGAGTGGGCGCGAGCAGTACTTC; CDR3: CASSAPRGRSGSGREQYF
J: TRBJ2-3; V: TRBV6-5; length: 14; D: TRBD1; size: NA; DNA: TGTGCCAGCAGTTTCCTTACAGGGGGGGATACGCAGTATTTT; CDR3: CASSFLTGGDTQYF
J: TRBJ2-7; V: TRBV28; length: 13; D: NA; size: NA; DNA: TGTGCCATCATAGACTCAACCTCCTACGAGCAGTACTTC; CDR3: CAIIDSTSYEQYF
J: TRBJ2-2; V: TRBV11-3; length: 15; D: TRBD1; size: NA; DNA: TGTGCCAGCAGCCCAGGGGGTGGGGTCACCGGGGAGCTGTTTTTT; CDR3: CASSPGGGVTGELFF
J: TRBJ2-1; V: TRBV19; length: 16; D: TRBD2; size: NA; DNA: TGTGCCTCTTCTCCGGGACTAGCGGGAGTGCGGTATGAGCAGTTCTTC; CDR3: CASSPGLAGVRYEQFF
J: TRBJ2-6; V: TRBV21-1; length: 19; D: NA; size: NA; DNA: TGTGCCAGCTCGGTAGTCAGGGGGCCTCTAGTGTGGGGGGCCAACGTCCTGACTTTC; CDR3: CASSVVRGPLVWGANVLTF
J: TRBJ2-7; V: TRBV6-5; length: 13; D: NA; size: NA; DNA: TGTGCCAGCAGCCGGACCGGAGCTAACGAGCAGTACTTC; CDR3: CASSRTGANEQYF
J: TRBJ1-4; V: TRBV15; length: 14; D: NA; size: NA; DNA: TGTGCCACCCAAGGCCGAGCAAGTAATGAAAAACTGTTTTTT; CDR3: CATQGRASNEKLFF